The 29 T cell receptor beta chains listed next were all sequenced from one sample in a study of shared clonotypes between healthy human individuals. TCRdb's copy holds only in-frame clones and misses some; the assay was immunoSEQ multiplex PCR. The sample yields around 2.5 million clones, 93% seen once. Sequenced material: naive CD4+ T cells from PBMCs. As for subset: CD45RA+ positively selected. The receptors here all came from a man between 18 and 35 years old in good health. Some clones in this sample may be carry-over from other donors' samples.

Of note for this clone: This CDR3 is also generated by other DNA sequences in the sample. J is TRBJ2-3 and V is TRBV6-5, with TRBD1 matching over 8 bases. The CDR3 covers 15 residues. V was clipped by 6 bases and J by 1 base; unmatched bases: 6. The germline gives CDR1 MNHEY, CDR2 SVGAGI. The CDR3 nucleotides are TGTGCCAGCAGGCTTGGACAGGGCGGCACAGATACGCAGTATTTT. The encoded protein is CASRLGQGGTDTQYF.

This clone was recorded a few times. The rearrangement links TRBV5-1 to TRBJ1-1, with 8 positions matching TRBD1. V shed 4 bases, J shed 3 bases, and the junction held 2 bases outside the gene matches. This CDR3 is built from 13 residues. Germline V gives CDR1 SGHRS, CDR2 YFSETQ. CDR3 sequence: CASSPQGDTEAFF. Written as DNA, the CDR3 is TGCGCCAGCAGCCCACAGGGGGACACTGAAGCTTTCTTT.

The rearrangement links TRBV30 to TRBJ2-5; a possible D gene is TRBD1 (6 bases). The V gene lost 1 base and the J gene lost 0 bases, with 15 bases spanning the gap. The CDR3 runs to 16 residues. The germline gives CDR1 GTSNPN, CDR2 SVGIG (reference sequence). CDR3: CAWSAGVRLYQETQYF. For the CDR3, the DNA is TGTGCCTGGAGTGCAGGGGTAAGATTGTACCAAGAGACCCAGTACTTC.

The CDR3 sequence is CASSLSFLSTGEQYF. The CDR3 DNA follows: TGCGCCAGCAGCTTGTCTTTTCTTTCGACAGGCGAGCAGTACTTC. The chain links TRBV5-1 to TRBJ2-7; D is perhaps TRBD1 (6 bases). The V end lost 1 base, the J end lost 6 bases, and 17 bases lay between the germline ends. The CDR3 is 15 residues long. Germline V gene data show CDR1 as SGHRS and CDR2 as YFSETQ.

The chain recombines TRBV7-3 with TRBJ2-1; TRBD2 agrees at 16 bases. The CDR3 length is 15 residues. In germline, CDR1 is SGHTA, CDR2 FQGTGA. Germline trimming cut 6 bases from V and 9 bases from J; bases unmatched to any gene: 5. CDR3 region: CASSPGLAGGLEQFF. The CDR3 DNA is TGTGCCAGCAGTCCGGGACTAGCGGGAGGGCTTGAGCAGTTCTTC.

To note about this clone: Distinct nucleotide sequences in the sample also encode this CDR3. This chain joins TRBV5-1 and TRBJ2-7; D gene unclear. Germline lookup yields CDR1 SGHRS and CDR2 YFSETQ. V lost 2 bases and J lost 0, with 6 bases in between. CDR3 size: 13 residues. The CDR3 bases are TGCGCCAGCAGCTTTTCTGTCTCCTACGAGCAGTACTTC. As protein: CASSFSVSYEQYF.

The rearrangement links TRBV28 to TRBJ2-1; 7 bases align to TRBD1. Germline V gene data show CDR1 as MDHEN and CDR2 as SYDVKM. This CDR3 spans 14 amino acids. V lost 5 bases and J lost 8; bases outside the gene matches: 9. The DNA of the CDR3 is TGTGCCAGCAGTCCAAGGACAGGTCTTGATGAGCAGTTCTTC. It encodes CASSPRTGLDEQFF.

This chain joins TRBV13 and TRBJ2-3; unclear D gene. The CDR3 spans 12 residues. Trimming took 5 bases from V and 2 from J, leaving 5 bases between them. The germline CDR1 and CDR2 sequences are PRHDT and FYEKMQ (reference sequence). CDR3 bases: TGTGCCAGCAGCCCCAACACAGATACGCAGTATTTT. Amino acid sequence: CASSPNTDTQYF.

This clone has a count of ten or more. In DNA, the CDR3 is TGCGCCAGCAGCCAAGCACTAGCGGACAACAATGAGCAGTTCTTC. This translates into CASSQALADNNEQFF. This chain links TRBV4-3 with TRBJ2-1, with 8 bases lining up with TRBD2. The germline gives CDR1 LGHNA, CDR2 YSLEER. The CDR3 sequence is 15 residues long. The V segment lost 1 base and the J segment 5 bases; nucleotides outside the gene matches: 4.

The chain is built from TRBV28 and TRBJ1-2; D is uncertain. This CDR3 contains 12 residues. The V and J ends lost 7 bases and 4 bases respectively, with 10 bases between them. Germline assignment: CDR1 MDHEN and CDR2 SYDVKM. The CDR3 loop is CASTSVGYGYTF. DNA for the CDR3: TGTGCCAGCACTTCGGTTGGCTATGGCTACACCTTC.

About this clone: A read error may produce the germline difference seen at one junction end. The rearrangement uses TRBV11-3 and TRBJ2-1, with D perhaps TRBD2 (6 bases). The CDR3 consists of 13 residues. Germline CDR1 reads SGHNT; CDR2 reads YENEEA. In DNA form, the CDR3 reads TGTGCCAGCAGCTTAGATCGGGACTCTCACCCCCTCTTC. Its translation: CASSLDRDSHPLF. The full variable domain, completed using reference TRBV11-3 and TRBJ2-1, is EAGVVQSPRYKIIEKKQPVAFWCNPISGHNTLYWYLQNLGQGPELLIRYENEEAVDDSQLPKDRFSAERLKGVDSTLKIQPAELGDSAVYLCASSLDRDSHPLFGPGTRLTVL.

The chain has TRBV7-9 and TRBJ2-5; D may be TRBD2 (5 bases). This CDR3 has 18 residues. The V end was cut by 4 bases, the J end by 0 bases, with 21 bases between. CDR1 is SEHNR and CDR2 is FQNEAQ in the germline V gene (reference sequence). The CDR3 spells CASSYSRRGLLYQETQYF. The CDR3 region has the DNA TGTGCCAGCAGCTATTCTCGGCGAGGGTTACTGTACCAAGAGACCCAGTACTTC.

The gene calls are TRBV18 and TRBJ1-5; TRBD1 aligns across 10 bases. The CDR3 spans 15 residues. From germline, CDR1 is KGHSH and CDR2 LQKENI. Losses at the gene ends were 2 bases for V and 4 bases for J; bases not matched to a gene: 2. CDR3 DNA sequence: TGTGCCAGCTCACCAACGGACAGGGGGAATCAGCCCCAGCATTTT. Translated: CASSPTDRGNQPQHF.

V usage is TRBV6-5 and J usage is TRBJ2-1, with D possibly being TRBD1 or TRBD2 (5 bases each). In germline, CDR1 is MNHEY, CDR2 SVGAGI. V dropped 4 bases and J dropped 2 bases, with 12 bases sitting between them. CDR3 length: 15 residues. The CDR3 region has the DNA TGTGCCAGCAGTTTTCAGCCGGGACCCTACAATGAGCAGTTCTTC. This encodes CASSFQPGPYNEQFF.

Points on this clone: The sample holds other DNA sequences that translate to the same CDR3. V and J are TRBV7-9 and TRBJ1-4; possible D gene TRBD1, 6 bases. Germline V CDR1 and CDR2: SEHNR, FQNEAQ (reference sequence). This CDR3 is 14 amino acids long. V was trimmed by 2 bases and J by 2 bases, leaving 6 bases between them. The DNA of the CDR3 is TGTGCCAGCAGCTTACAGGGGACTAATGAAAAACTGTTTTTT. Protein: CASSLQGTNEKLFF.

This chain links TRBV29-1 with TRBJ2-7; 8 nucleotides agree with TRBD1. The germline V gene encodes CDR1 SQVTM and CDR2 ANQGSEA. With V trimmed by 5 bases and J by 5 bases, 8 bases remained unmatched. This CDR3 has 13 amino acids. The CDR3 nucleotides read TGCAGCGTTACCCAGGGGGCTATGAACGAGCAGTACTTC. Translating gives CSVTQGAMNEQYF.

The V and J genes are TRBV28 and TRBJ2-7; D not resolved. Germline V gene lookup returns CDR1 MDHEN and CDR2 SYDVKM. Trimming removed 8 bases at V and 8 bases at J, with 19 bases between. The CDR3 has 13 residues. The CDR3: CASFGITVVKQYF. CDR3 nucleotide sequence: TGTGCCAGCTTCGGCATTACGGTGGTTAAGCAGTACTTC.

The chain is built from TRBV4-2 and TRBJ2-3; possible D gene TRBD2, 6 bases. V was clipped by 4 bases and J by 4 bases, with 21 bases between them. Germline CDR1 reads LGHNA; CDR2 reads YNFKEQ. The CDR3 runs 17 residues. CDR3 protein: CASSPSLWGGSPDTQYF. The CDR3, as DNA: TGTGCCAGCAGCCCGTCATTATGGGGAGGTTCTCCAGATACGCAGTATTTT.

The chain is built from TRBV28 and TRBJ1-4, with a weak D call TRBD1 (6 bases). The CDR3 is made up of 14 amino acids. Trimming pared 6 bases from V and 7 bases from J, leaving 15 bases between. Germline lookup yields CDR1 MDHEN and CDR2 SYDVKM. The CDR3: CASRAGHLTEKLFF. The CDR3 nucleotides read TGTGCCAGCAGGGCGGGACACCTTACTGAAAAACTGTTTTTT.

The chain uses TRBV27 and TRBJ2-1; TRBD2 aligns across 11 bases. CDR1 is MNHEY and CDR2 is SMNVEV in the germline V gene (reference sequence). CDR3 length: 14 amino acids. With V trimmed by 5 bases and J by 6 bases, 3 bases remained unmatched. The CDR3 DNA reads TGTGCCAGCAGTAGACTAGCGGGACCCAATGAGCAGTTCTTC. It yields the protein CASSRLAGPNEQFF.

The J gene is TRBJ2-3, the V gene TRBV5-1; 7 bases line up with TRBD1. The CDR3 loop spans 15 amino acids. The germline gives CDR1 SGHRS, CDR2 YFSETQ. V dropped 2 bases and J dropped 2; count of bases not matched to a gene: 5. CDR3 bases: TGCGCCAGCAGCTTCGACAGGGTAACCACAGATACGCAGTATTTT. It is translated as CASSFDRVTTDTQYF.

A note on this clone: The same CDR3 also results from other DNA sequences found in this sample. The CDR3 sequence is CAISEGYEQYF. DNA for the CDR3: TGTGCCATCAGTGAGGGTTACGAGCAGTACTTC. The chain uses TRBV10-3 and TRBJ2-7; D not certain. Trimming pared 2 bases from V and 4 bases from J, leaving 3 bases between. CDR1 ENHRY and CDR2 SYGVKD come from the germline V gene. The CDR3 sequence is 11 residues long.

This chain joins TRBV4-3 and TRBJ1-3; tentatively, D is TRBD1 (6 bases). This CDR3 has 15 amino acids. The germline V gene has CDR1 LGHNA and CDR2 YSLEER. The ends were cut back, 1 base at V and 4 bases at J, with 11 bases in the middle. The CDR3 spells CASSQGQVLGNTIYF. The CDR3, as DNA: TGCGCCAGCAGCCAAGGACAGGTTTTAGGAAACACCATATATTTT.

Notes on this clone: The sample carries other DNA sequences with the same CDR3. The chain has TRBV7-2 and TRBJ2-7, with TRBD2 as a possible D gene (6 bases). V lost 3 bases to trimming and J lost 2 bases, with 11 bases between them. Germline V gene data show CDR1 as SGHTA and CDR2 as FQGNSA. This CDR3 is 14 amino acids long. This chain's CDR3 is CASSFPGGPYEQYF. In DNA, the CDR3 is TGTGCCAGCAGCTTCCCCGGGGGTCCCTACGAGCAGTACTTC.

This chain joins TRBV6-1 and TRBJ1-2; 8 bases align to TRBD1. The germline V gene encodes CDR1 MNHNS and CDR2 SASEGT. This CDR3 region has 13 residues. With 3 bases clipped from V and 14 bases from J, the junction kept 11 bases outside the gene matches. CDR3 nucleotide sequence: TGTGCCAGCAGTGATGGAGTCACAGGGGGTAATACCTTC. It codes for CASSDGVTGGNTF.

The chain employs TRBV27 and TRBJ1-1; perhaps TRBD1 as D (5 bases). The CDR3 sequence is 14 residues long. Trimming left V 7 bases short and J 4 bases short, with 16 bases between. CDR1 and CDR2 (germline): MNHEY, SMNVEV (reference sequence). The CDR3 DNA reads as TGTGCCAGCACCCCGCCAGGGCTCGGCACTGAAGCTTTCTTT. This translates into CASTPPGLGTEAFF.

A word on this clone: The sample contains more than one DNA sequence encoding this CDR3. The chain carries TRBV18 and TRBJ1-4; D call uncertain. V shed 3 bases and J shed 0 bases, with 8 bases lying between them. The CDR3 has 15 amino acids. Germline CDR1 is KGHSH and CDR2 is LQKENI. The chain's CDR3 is CASSPQVSTNEKLFF. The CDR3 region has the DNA TGTGCCAGCTCACCGCAAGTTTCAACTAATGAAAAACTGTTTTTT.

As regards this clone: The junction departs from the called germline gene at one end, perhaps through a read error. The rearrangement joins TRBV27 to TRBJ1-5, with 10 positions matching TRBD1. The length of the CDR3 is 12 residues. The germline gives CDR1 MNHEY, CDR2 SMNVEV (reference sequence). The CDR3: CASSPGTGAILF. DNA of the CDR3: TGTGCCAGCAGCCCCGGGACAGGGGCTATCCTTTTT.

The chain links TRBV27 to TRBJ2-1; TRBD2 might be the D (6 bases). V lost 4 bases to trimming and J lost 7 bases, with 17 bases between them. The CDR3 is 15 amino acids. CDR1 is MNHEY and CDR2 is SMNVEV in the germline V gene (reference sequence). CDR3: CASSSRGFGVNEQFF. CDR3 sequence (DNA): TGTGCCAGCAGTTCGCGGGGATTTGGCGTGAATGAGCAGTTCTTC.